This TCR beta chain was sequenced for a study of neurological immune-mediated disorders. The CDR3 runs to 12 residues. The germline V gene has CDR1 SQVTM and CDR2 ANQGSEA. Comment on this clonotype: Its antigen is still unknown. At one of its ends the junction is not consistent with the germline gene, which may arise from a read error.

For sorted libraries, the input was around 1 million CD4+ or CD8+ T cells. Notes on the study in general: TCR-beta repertoires seemed private in all groups, with no expanded CDR3 amino acid sequences shared.

The cDNA was generated through 5'RACE incorporating 10-nucleotide random UMIs. Every sequencing run generated in excess of 180 million TCR-beta sequences. These sequences covered 15-18 subjects. MiXCR, applied by TCRdb to the 5' RACE reads, yields one record per CDR3 protein. Of around 33,000 distinct CDR3 sequences listed, around 25% are singletons. This TCR was sampled from a man aged 50 or older with HTLV-1-associated myelopathy (HAM/TSP). Sequencing used CD4+ T cells from blood. The chain has TRBV29-1 and TRBJ2-7; D possibly corresponds to TRBD2 (5 bases). The DNA matches TRBJ2-1 better at its end, which makes the J call doubtful. The DNA for the CDR3 is TGTAGCGCTCTTAGGAGCTCCTACGAGCAGTTCTTC. Encoded protein: CSALRSSYEQFF.